Below, one T cell receptor beta chain is given with its context. A second PCR, run for roughly 7 to 11 cycles, used a sample-barcoded 5' primer plus a J-beta primer mix. TCRdb ran MiXCR on the 5' RACE reads and lists one entry per CDR3 protein. The sample lists about 1.8 million distinct CDR3 sequences, around 48% occurring once. The data originate from a study of blood T cells in healthy people across ages. Sample donors were healthy Caucasian individuals that came from Russia, aged about 6 to 95. The sample comprised blood. The sequence was collected from a woman in her thirties or forties in good health.

The CDR3 sequence: CASSQTEGTEAFF. CDR3 coding DNA: TGCGCCAGCAGCCAAACGGAAGGCACTGAAGCTTTCTTT. The rearrangement uses TRBV4-3 and TRBJ1-1, with D hard to call. Germline V CDR1 and CDR2: LGHNA, YSLEER. The CDR3 totals 13 residues. Trimming took 2 bases from V and 4 from J, leaving 8 bases between them.